This TCR beta chain was identified during a study of blood T cell repertoires in COVID-19. The assay was immunoSEQ multiplex PCR, and TCRdb's table has in-frame clones only and misses some. The sample yields roughly 180,000 clones, roughly 84% seen once. The V end was cut by 2 bases, the J end by 5 bases, with 9 bases between. The germline gives CDR1 GTSNPN, CDR2 SVGIG (reference sequence). CDR3 length: 12 residues. This clonotype originated in a man aged 55-75 years who had recovered from COVID-19. The chain has TRBV30 and TRBJ1-1; the D is unclear. Sequencing was carried out using PBMCs or T cells enriched from blood (not recorded which). The CDR3 DNA follows: TGTGCCTGGAGTTATGGGCGTACTGAAGCTTTCTTT. It yields the protein CAWSYGRTEAFF. The whole variable domain, filled in from reference TRBV30 and TRBJ1-1, reads SQTIHQWPATLVQPVGSPLSLECTVEGTSNPNLYWYRQAAGRGLQLLFYSVGIGQISSEVPQNLSASRPQDRQFILSSKKLLLSDSGFYLCAWSYGRTEAFFGQGTRLTVV.